Below, 9 T cell receptor beta chains from the same sample are listed, as sequenced in a study of blood T cell repertoires in COVID-19. The repertoire was sequenced with immunoSEQ multiplex PCR; TCRdb's copy has only in-frame clones and lacks some. The top ten hold roughly 1.1% of the sample, which has approximately 300,000 clones, 80% to 90% seen once. Sequenced input: peripheral blood. The receptor set was obtained from a woman between 50 and 59 years old with acute or convalescent COVID-19.

The J gene is TRBJ2-5, the V gene TRBV5-1, with TRBD2 identical over 13 bases. The CDR3 consists of 15 residues. The V segment lost 3 bases and the J segment 5 bases; nucleotides outside the gene matches: 4. Germline CDR1 reads SGHRS; CDR2 reads YFSETQ. CDR3 region: CASSWGTSGTETQYF. The DNA for the CDR3 is TGCGCCAGCAGCTGGGGGACTAGCGGGACTGAGACCCAGTACTTC.

The rearrangement links TRBV7-9 to TRBJ1-4; D gene uncertain. Between the trimmed V and J ends, which lost 10 bases and 8 bases, there was a span of 14 bases. The CDR3 has 12 amino acids. Germline CDR1 reads SEHNR; CDR2 reads FQNEAQ (reference sequence). Here the CDR3 DNA reads TGTGCCACCCTAGACTCTGGGGAAAAACTGTTTTTT. Its translation is CATLDSGEKLFF.

The chain recombines TRBV9 with TRBJ1-1, with 9 bases aligning to TRBD1. This CDR3 has 15 amino acids. V trimming: 0 bases; J trimming: 3 bases; junction bases outside the gene matches: 3. CDR1 and CDR2 from the germline V gene are SGDLS and YYNGEE. The CDR3 spells CASSVGQGGYTEAFF. CDR3 DNA sequence: TGTGCCAGCAGCGTAGGACAGGGGGGGTACACTGAAGCTTTCTTT.

The V and J genes are TRBV30 and TRBJ1-5, with D hard to call. V was pared by 0 bases and J by 3 bases, with 6 bases between. The CDR3 consists of 13 residues. Germline loops: CDR1 GTSNPN, CDR2 SVGIG (reference sequence). This CDR3 reads CAWSVTTNQPQHF. In DNA form, the CDR3 reads TGTGCCTGGAGTGTCACAACCAATCAGCCCCAGCATTTT.

There are a few counts of this clone. The V and J genes are TRBV4-1 and TRBJ2-1; D may be TRBD2 (5 bases). The CDR3 extends over 14 amino acids. Trimming stripped 1 base from V and 15 bases from J, with 19 bases between. Looked up from germline, CDR1 is MGHRA and CDR2 is YSYEKL. This chain's CDR3 is CASSQAQERSEGFF. DNA for the CDR3: TGCGCCAGCAGCCAAGCCCAAGAGCGGAGCGAGGGGTTCTTC.

The V gene is TRBV7-8, the J gene TRBJ1-4; 9 nucleotides line up with TRBD1. Looked up from germline, CDR1 is SGHVS and CDR2 is FQNEAQ. This CDR3 is built from 15 residues. Trimming took 4 bases from V and 6 from J; bases not matched to a gene: 6. For the CDR3, the DNA is TGTGCCAGCAGCTCCCGGGACAGGGCCCATGAAAAACTGTTTTTT. Protein product: CASSSRDRAHEKLFF.

The chain couples TRBV19 to TRBJ1-5, with a possible D match to TRBD1 (5 bases). The CDR3 consists of 16 residues. Germline V gives CDR1 LNHDA, CDR2 SQIVND (reference sequence). The ends were cut back, 2 bases at V and 0 bases at J, with 11 bases in the middle. The CDR3 protein is CASSIRQFNSNQPQHF. In nucleotides, the CDR3 is TGTGCCAGTAGTATACGACAGTTTAATAGCAATCAGCCCCAGCATTTT.

The gene calls are TRBV16 and TRBJ1-2; no firm D call. The CDR3 is 13 amino acids. Trimming cost V 0 bases and J 5 bases, with 7 bases left between them. Per germline, CDR1 KGHSY and CDR2 FQNENV. The CDR3 here is CASSQSRDYGYTF. DNA for the CDR3: TGTGCCAGCAGCCAATCAAGAGATTATGGCTACACCTTC.

The chain has TRBV27 and TRBJ1-1; D is uncertain. This CDR3 spans 15 amino acids. V shed 2 bases and J shed 0 bases, with 10 bases lying between them. The germline V gene encodes CDR1 MNHEY and CDR2 SMNVEV (reference sequence). CDR3 in amino acids: CASSLRRSMNTEAFF. CDR3 DNA: TGTGCCAGCAGTTTAAGGCGGTCCATGAACACTGAAGCTTTCTTT.